What follows are 3 T cell receptor beta chains derived from one specimen sequenced in a study of blood T cell repertoires in COVID-19. Assay used: immunoSEQ multiplex PCR; TCRdb lists only in-frame clones, some missing. The data show fewer than 50,000 clones, around four fifths seen once. Sequences were obtained from peripheral blood. These TCRs come from a man older than 75 with active or convalescent COVID-19.

The chain has TRBV5-8 and TRBJ2-6, with D tentatively TRBD1 (6 bases). V was pared by 4 bases and J by 4 bases, with 12 bases between. Germline V gene data show CDR1 as SGHTS and CDR2 as YDEGEE. The CDR3 is 15 residues long. The CDR3 DNA reads as TGTGCCAGCAGCCCACAGGGTGCCGGGGCCAACGTCCTGACTTTC. Its translation is CASSPQGAGANVLTF. The whole variable domain, filled in from reference TRBV5-8 and TRBJ2-6, reads EAGVTQSPTHLIKTRGQQATLRCSPISGHTSVYWYQQALGLGLQFLLWYDEGEERNRGNFPPRFSGRQFPNYSSELNVNALELEDSALYLCASSPQGAGANVLTFGAGSRLTVL.

The V gene is TRBV2, the J gene TRBJ1-2, with D uncertain. Trimming stripped 6 bases from V and 5 bases from J, with 10 bases between. The CDR3 length is 12 residues. Germline CDR1 is SNHLY and CDR2 is FYNNEI. CDR3 sequence: CASRTGSYGYTF. The CDR3 coding sequence is TGTGCCAGCAGGACGGGGAGTTATGGCTACACCTTC.

The chain recombines TRBV19 with TRBJ2-2; 7 bases fit TRBD1. Germline CDR1 is LNHDA and CDR2 is SQIVND (reference sequence). Germline trimming cut 0 bases from V and 4 bases from J; bases unmatched to any gene: 5. CDR3 size: 16 residues. CDR3 in amino acids: CASSIEGGAGTGELFF. CDR3 in DNA: TGTGCCAGTAGTATAGAAGGGGGCGCCGGCACCGGGGAGCTGTTTTTT.